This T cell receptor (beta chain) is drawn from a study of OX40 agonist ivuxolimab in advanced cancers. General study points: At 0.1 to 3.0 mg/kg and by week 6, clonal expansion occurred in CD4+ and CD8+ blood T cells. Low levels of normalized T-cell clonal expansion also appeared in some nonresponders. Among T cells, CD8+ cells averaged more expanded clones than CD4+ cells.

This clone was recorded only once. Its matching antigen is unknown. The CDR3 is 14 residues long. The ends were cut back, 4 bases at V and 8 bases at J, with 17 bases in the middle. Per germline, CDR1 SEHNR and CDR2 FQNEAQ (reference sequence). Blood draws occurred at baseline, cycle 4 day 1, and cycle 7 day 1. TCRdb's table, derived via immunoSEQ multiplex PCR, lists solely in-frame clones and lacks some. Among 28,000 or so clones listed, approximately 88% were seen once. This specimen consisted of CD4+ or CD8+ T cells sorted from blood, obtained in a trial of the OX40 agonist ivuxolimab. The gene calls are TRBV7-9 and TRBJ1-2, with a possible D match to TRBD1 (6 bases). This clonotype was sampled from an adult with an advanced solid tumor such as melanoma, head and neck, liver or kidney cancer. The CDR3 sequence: CASSSTGFTYGYTF. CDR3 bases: TGTGCCAGCAGCTCGACAGGATTTACATACGGCTACACCTTC.